Each of the 6 T cell receptor beta chains below was sequenced from the same sample in a study of blood T cell repertoires in COVID-19. This table comes from immunoSEQ multiplex PCR, and its TCRdb copy is limited to in-frame clones, with some not included. The data hold about 330,000 clones, with roughly nine tenths observed a single time. The sample was PBMCs or T cells enriched from blood (not recorded which). These receptors were taken from a woman aged 30 to 39 who had recovered from COVID-19.

The gene calls are TRBV30 and TRBJ1-5, with TRBD1 as a possible D gene (5 bases). The CDR3 is made up of 15 amino acids. The V end lost 3 bases, the J end lost 3 bases, and 15 bases lay between the germline ends. Germline CDR1 GTSNPN, CDR2 SVGIG (reference sequence). The CDR3 loop reads CAWSAWGRPNQPQHF. For the CDR3, the DNA is TGTGCCTGGAGCGCATGGGGCAGGCCCAATCAGCCCCAGCATTTT.

The CDR3 loop is CASSFQDTGELFF. Written as DNA, the CDR3 is TGTGCCAGCAGCTTCCAGGACACCGGGGAGCTGTTTTTT. The chain carries TRBV5-4 and TRBJ2-2, with D hard to call. Germline V gene data show CDR1 as SGHNT and CDR2 as YYREEE (reference sequence). The V end lost 2 bases, the J end lost 3 bases, and 5 bases lay between the germline ends. The CDR3 sequence is 13 residues long.

The chain carries TRBV12-5 and TRBJ2-5; 9 nucleotides line up with TRBD2. Germline V gives CDR1 LGHNT, CDR2 FRNRAP. V gave up 5 bases and J gave up 5 bases; unmatched junction bases: 6. This CDR3 is 14 amino acids long. The CDR3 bases are TGTGCTAGTGGTCTAATGGCGGGGGGGGAGACCCAGTACTTC. Translation gives CASGLMAGGETQYF.

The V and J genes are TRBV7-9 and TRBJ1-2, with a tentative D call TRBD1 (5 bases). Trimming pared 5 bases from V and 8 bases from J, leaving 15 bases between. The CDR3 covers 13 residues. Germline V gene lookup returns CDR1 SEHNR and CDR2 FQNEAQ (reference sequence). As DNA, the CDR3 is TGTGCCAGCAGCCTAACAGGTGGTACGGGCTACACCTTC. This translates into CASSLTGGTGYTF. The full variable domain, its missing parts supplied by reference TRBV7-9 and TRBJ1-2, is DTGVSQNPRHKITKRGQNVTFRCDPISEHNRLYWYRQTLGQGPEFLTYFQNEAQLEKSRLLSDRFSAERPKGSFSTLEIQRTEQGDSAMYLCASSLTGGTGYTFGSGTRLTVV.

This clone was picked up a small number of times. In the same sample, other DNA sequences code for this CDR3. The J gene is TRBJ2-7, the V gene TRBV5-5; 11 positions match TRBD2. V dropped 4 bases and J dropped 0; count of bases not matched to a gene: 3. The CDR3 spans 15 residues. CDR1 is SGHKS, CDR2 YYEKEE, per germline (reference sequence). The CDR3 bases are TGTGCCAGCAGCCACGGGACTAGCGGCTCCTACGAGCAGTACTTC. Translated, it gives CASSHGTSGSYEQYF.

V gene TRBV9 combines with J gene TRBJ1-3; 7 bases fit TRBD1. V was pared by 3 bases and J by 0 bases, with 6 bases of the junction left unmatched. Germline assignment: CDR1 SGDLS and CDR2 YYNGEE. CDR3 length: 16 amino acids. CDR3 in amino acids: CASSETGSLSGNTIYF. CDR3 coding DNA: TGTGCCAGCAGCGAGACAGGGTCCCTCTCTGGAAACACCATATATTTT.